This T cell receptor (beta chain) is drawn from a study of blood T cell repertoires in COVID-19. Study in general: The cDNA or gDNA used as material had been derived from T cells, B-cell-depleted T cells, or PBMCs.

This CDR3 contains 17 residues. Germline lookup yields CDR1 MNHEY and CDR2 SVGEGT. Trimming at V came to 0 bases and at J to 4 bases, leaving 7 bases not matched to a gene. Clones were sequenced by immunoSEQ multiplex PCR, and TCRdb holds only the in-frame ones, with some missing. The data hold fewer than 75,000 clones, with 86% observed a single time. This clonotype was obtained from a man in his fifties with active COVID-19. The genes are TRBV6-2 or TRBV6-3 and TRBJ2-1, with 9 bases that match TRBD1. The material sequenced was peripheral blood. The CDR3 is CASSYSPGQGIYNEQFF. The CDR3 nucleotides are TGTGCCAGCAGTTACTCTCCAGGACAGGGGATTTACAATGAGCAGTTCTTC.